Only a few counts were recorded for the clone carrying this TCR beta chain. The antigen is not known. Just one base apart from a much larger clone, this may be a read error. Treg sorting used a CD4+CD25+CD127-/low gate. After constant-region reverse-primer amplification, full-length variable regions underwent semi-nested PCR with Nested Universal Primer A. TCRdb re-called the 5' RACE reads through MiXCR, storing one row per CDR3 protein. The sample includes tens of thousands of distinct CDR3 sequences, 25% to 30% of them seen just once. From germline, CDR1 is DFQATT and CDR2 SNEGSKA (reference sequence). The CDR3 loop spans 17 amino acids. Findings of the study overall: Tumor-infiltrating Treg TCR alpha and beta sequences overlapped most with tumor naive CD4+ T cells, then blood naive.

The specimen sequenced was tumor-infiltrating Tregs sorted from the breast tumor. This receptor was taken from a female donor with breast cancer. The rearrangement links TRBV20-1 to TRBJ1-5; perhaps TRBD1 as D (6 bases). CDR3 coding DNA: TGCAGTGCTCAGACGGCAGGGGCGAGTTATAGCAATCGGCCCCAGCATTTT. It encodes CSAQTAGASYSNRPQHF.